One T cell receptor (beta chain) is described in this entry. CDR3 size: 13 residues. With 4 bases removed from V and 9 bases from J, the gap between germline ends came to 13 bases. Germline assignment: CDR1 MNHEY and CDR2 SVGAGI. Each sample had two DNA replicates, 0.5 ug blood or around 1.5 ug tissue. Here immunoSEQ multiplex PCR was the method, and the copy in TCRdb shows in-frame clones only, minus some. This sample yields fewer than 50,000 clones, of which about 78% are seen a single time; more than 5.5% belongs to the top ten. The entry originates in a study of early stage breast cancer tumors. As for the study in general: Approximately 10-fold was the mean read coverage per sample.

The gene calls are TRBV6-5 and TRBJ2-1, with a weak D call TRBD1 (5 bases). This sequence was found in a person aged 45 to 59 with breast cancer. The specimen was blood. The CDR3 DNA reads as TGTGCCAGCAGTTCGTCCAGGGTCGGTGAGCAGTTCTTC. It codes for CASSSSRVGEQFF.